A single sample is the source of the 24 T cell receptor beta chains below, sequenced in a study of breast tumors, draining lymph nodes, adjacent tissues. TCRdb recomputed calls from the multiplex PCR reads with MiXCR, one row per CDR3 protein. The sample holds around 140,000 distinct CDR3 sequences, approximately 32% seen once. Samples came from axillary lymph nodes draining the breast cancer. What was sequenced was axillary lymph node tissue. All receptors derive from a female donor with breast cancer. Some clones in this sample may be carry-over from other donors' samples.

This clonotype was seen many times. The chain has TRBV12-3 or TRBV12-4 and TRBJ2-2, with TRBD2 identical over 8 bases. V lost 6 bases, J lost 2 bases, and 8 bases stayed unmatched. The CDR3 has 16 residues. The chain's CDR3 is CASSIHGGGNTGELFF. DNA for the CDR3: TGTGCCAGCAGCATACACGGGGGGGGAAACACCGGGGAGCTGTTTTTT.

The chain uses TRBV18 and TRBJ1-3; D possibly corresponds to TRBD1 (6 bases). Germline-derived CDR1 and CDR2 are KGHSH and LQKENI. Trimming removed 2 bases at V and 3 bases at J, with 11 bases between. This CDR3 has 15 residues. The CDR3 loop reads CASSPSRGDGNTIYF. CDR3 sequence (DNA): TGTGCCAGCTCACCAAGCAGGGGCGATGGAAACACCATATATTTT.

In this sample, this clonotype turned up many times. This rearrangement joins TRBV20-1 to TRBJ2-1, with D perhaps matching TRBD1 (5 bases). CDR3 length equals 14 residues. Germline V gene sequence: CDR1 DFQATT, CDR2 SNEGSKA (reference sequence). V was cut by 3 bases and J by 0 bases, with 9 bases left in between. In DNA form, the CDR3 reads TGCAGTGCTAGCAGGGTGAGCTCCTACAATGAGCAGTTCTTC. This gives the protein CSASRVSSYNEQFF.

This clonotype was seen just once. The V and J genes are TRBV7-3 and TRBJ1-6; D is possibly TRBD1 (5 bases). The CDR3 has 15 amino acids. CDR1 and CDR2 from the germline V gene are SGHTA and FQGTGA. V lost 5 bases and J lost 5, with 13 bases in between. CDR3 sequence reads: CASSESGGNNSPLHF. The CDR3 DNA reads as TGTGCCAGCAGCGAGAGCGGGGGGAATAATTCACCCCTCCACTTT.

This clonotype was detected ten times or more. V and J are TRBV28 and TRBJ2-7; D not resolved. This CDR3 is 13 amino acids long. Deletions cut 1 base from V and 2 bases from J, with 6 bases between. Germline V gives CDR1 MDHEN, CDR2 SYDVKM. CDR3 loop: CASSLSGTYEQYF. As DNA, the CDR3 is TGTGCCAGCAGTTTATCTGGGACCTACGAGCAGTACTTC.

Regarding this clonotype: No DNA is shown, since the ends of the CDR3 on it are uncertain; the CDR3 is the one TCRdb lists. J is TRBJ2-1 and V is TRBV24-1. CDR1 and CDR2 (germline): KGHDR, SFDVKD. The CDR3 region is 12 residues in length, termini included. The CDR3 region is CATSDFGDEQFF.

As regards this clonotype: A much larger clonotype is one base distant, so this may be a read error. The CDR3 protein is CASSQGTSREQFF. The CDR3 DNA reads TGTGCCAGCAGTCAAGGGACCTCTCGTGAGCAGTTCTTC. The chain carries TRBV6-1 and TRBJ2-1; D is possibly TRBD1 or TRBD2 (5 bases each). Between the trimmed V and J ends, which lost 5 bases and 9 bases, there was a span of 14 bases. The CDR3 has 13 residues. The germline V gene encodes CDR1 MNHNS and CDR2 SASEGT.

This clonotype showed up many times. The CDR3 region is CASSYFGGRNEQFF. CDR3 coding DNA: TGTGCCAGCAGTTACTTTGGGGGGCGGAATGAGCAGTTCTTC. This chain joins TRBV6-8 and TRBJ2-1; D might be TRBD1 or TRBD2, each matching 6 bases. Germline V gives CDR1 MNHGY, CDR2 SAAAGT. V gave up 1 base and J gave up 7 bases, with 11 bases separating them. The CDR3 spans 14 residues.

V is TRBV6-5 and J is TRBJ2-2; 8 bases agree with TRBD1. Germline CDR1 and CDR2: MNHEY and SVGAGI. The junction had 18 bases not matched to a gene; V was cut back by 2 bases and J by 4 bases. The CDR3 runs to 20 residues. The CDR3 bases are TGTGCCAGCAGTTACACAACAGGGGGAGGTAGGGGGGCGGGCACCGGGGAGCTGTTTTTT. Its translation: CASSYTTGGGRGAGTGELFF.

This clonotype was seen many times. This chain connects TRBV12-3 or TRBV12-4 to TRBJ1-6, with 7 bases lining up with TRBD1. After removal of 5 bases from V and 5 bases from J, the junction contained 3 bases not matched to a gene. This CDR3 is built from 14 residues. CDR3 residues: CASSIGQDNSPLHF. CDR3 in DNA: TGTGCCAGCAGTATAGGACAGGATAATTCACCCCTCCACTTT.

This clonotype has ten or more counts. V gene TRBV5-1 combines with J gene TRBJ2-7, with 8 bases that match TRBD2. Losses at the gene ends were 4 bases for V and 2 bases for J; bases not matched to a gene: 2. This CDR3 contains 13 residues. The germline gives CDR1 SGHRS, CDR2 YFSETQ. Here the CDR3 DNA reads TGCGCCAGCAGCGGACTAGCACCCTACGAGCAGTACTTC. Protein sequence: CASSGLAPYEQYF.

The V gene is TRBV12-3 or TRBV12-4, the J gene TRBJ2-7; D ambiguous. The ends were cut back, 5 bases at V and 6 bases at J, with 8 bases in the middle. The CDR3 loop spans 11 amino acids. Here the CDR3 DNA reads TGTGCCAGCAGTCCCCGCAGCGAGCAGTACTTC. Translating it yields CASSPRSEQYF.

This clonotype was observed many times. This chain connects TRBV19 to TRBJ1-2, with 10 positions matching TRBD1. This CDR3 is 12 amino acids long. J gave up 4 bases and V 8 bases, and 1 base lay outside the gene matches. The V gene's germline CDR1 is LNHDA and CDR2 SQIVND (reference sequence). The CDR3 loop reads CASRDRGYGYTF. In DNA, the CDR3 is TGTGCCAGTCGGGACAGGGGCTATGGCTACACCTTC. Complete variable domain (other parts from reference TRBV19 and TRBJ1-2): DGGITQSPKYLFRKEGQNVTLSCEQNLNHDAMYWYRQDPGQGLRLIYYSQIVNDFQKGDIAEGYSVSREKKESFPLTVTSAQKNPTAFYLCASRDRGYGYTFGSGTRLTVV.

This clonotype showed up many times. V and J are TRBV6-6 and TRBJ1-6, with D unclear. This CDR3 comprises 15 residues. CDR1 and CDR2 (germline): MNHNY, SVGAGI (reference sequence). Trimming pared 6 bases from V and 7 bases from J, leaving 16 bases between. CDR3 nucleotide sequence: TGTGCCAGCAGACCCACCGAGGGAGGAAATTCACCCCTCCACTTT. Its translation: CASRPTEGGNSPLHF.

On this clonotype: This may arise from a read error, as a much more abundant clone is one base away. The conserved final phenylalanine or tryptophan is absent from the CDR3, which likely points to a read error. The V and J genes are TRBV30 and TRBJ1-6, with a tentative D call TRBD1 (5 bases). The V end was cut by 1 base, the J end by 0 bases, with 10 bases between. From germline, CDR1 is GTSNPN and CDR2 SVGIG (reference sequence). This CDR3 region has 16 residues. In DNA form, the CDR3 reads TGTGCCTGGAGTGGGGACCGGAGCTCCTATAATTCACCCCTCCACTCT. It is translated as CAWSGDRSSYNSPLHS.

V gene TRBV25-1 combines with J gene TRBJ2-7; no firm D call. This CDR3 contains 17 residues. Germline CDR1 MGHDK, CDR2 SYGVNS. The CDR3 sequence: CASTTPGRRSKLYGQYV. The DNA for the CDR3 is TGTGCCAGCACCACCCCCGGCAGGCGCTCCAAACTCTACGGGCAGTACGTC.

The V call is TRBV5-1, the J call TRBJ2-2, with TRBD2 as a possible D gene (5 bases). The CDR3 covers 15 residues. Germline loops: CDR1 SGHRS, CDR2 YFSETQ. Deletions cut 4 bases from V and 0 bases from J, with 10 bases between. The CDR3 nucleotides read TGCGCCAGCAGCACCGTCGGGACGAACACCGGGGAGCTGTTTTTT. This translates into CASSTVGTNTGELFF.

A remark on this clonotype: A much larger clone differs by one base, so this may be a read error. The V and J genes are TRBV28 and TRBJ2-3; 9 bases fit TRBD1. The CDR3 extends over 15 amino acids. CDR1 is MDHEN, CDR2 SYDVKM, per germline. The CDR3 DNA sequence: TGTGCCAGCAGCGATCGGGACAGGGCGGTAGATTCGCAGTATTTT. It specifies CASSDRDRAVDSQYF.

This clonotype has ten or more counts. The chain uses TRBV6-1 and TRBJ2-3; D unclear. The CDR3 runs 14 residues. Trimming cost V 1 base and J 2 bases, with 7 bases left between them. Germline CDR1 and CDR2: MNHNS and SASEGT. The CDR3 loop reads CASSEGANTDTQYF. The CDR3 nucleotides read TGTGCCAGCAGTGAAGGGGCGAACACAGATACGCAGTATTTT.

Many counts were recorded for this clonotype. CDR3 in DNA: TGTGCCAGCAGCCTAGCGGGGGGCCGAAAGTTCTTC. Residues: CASSLAGGRKFF. The rearrangement links TRBV11-2 to TRBJ2-1; 11 bases agree with TRBD2. This CDR3 is 12 amino acids long. Losses at the gene ends were 5 bases for V and 14 bases for J; bases not matched to a gene: 5. Germline CDR1 is SGHAT and CDR2 is FQNNGV.

Ten or more counts support this clonotype. The chain is built from TRBV5-6 and TRBJ2-7, with 9 bases matching TRBD2. J was trimmed by 5 bases and V by 5 bases; bases with no gene match: 8. This CDR3 contains 14 residues. Germline V gives CDR1 SGHDT, CDR2 YYEEEE. This CDR3 reads CASSSSGVLNEQYF. CDR3 DNA sequence: TGTGCCAGCAGTTCTAGCGGGGTACTTAACGAGCAGTACTTC. Full variable domain (remainder filled in from reference TRBV5-6 and TRBJ2-7): DAGVTQSPTHLIKTRGQQVTLRCSPKSGHDTVSWYQQALGQGPQFIFQYYEEEERQRGNFPDRFSGHQFPNYSSELNVNALLLGDSALYLCASSSSGVLNEQYFGPGTRLTVT.

This sequence joins TRBV19 and TRBJ2-2; 7 bases align to TRBD1. The CDR3 has 13 amino acids. V lost 6 bases, J lost 7 bases, and 5 bases stayed unmatched. CDR1 and CDR2 from the germline V gene are LNHDA and SQIVND (reference sequence). The CDR3 region is CASSRQGGGELFF. CDR3 coding DNA: TGTGCCAGTAGCAGACAGGGCGGCGGGGAGCTGTTTTTT.

This clonotype was recorded at least ten times. The chain has TRBV20-1 and TRBJ2-7, with D maybe TRBD1 (6 bases). The CDR3 loop spans 16 amino acids. V was trimmed by 3 bases and J by 1 base, leaving 19 bases between them. Germline assignment: CDR1 DFQATT and CDR2 SNEGSKA (reference sequence). The CDR3 nucleotides read TGCAGTGCTAGCGACCCCGGGACACCCGTTTCCTACGAGCAGTACTTC. Translated: CSASDPGTPVSYEQYF.

This clonotype came up many times. The rearrangement uses TRBV4-2 and TRBJ2-7; 8 nucleotides line up with TRBD1. The CDR3 runs 18 residues. Germline values: CDR1 LGHNA, CDR2 YNFKEQ. J lost 3 bases, V lost 0 bases, and 13 bases had no gene match. The CDR3 sequence is CASSQEGGMTGAVYEQYF. The DNA of the CDR3 is TGTGCCAGCAGCCAAGAGGGCGGTATGACAGGGGCCGTCTACGAGCAGTACTTC.